One sample yielded the 12 T cell receptor beta chains listed below, sequenced in a study of response to subunit inactivated influenza vaccine (dated by TCRdb to 2017 to 2018). Preparation of the library involved RT-PCR. Sequencing instrument: Illumina HiSeq 2500. TCRdb handled the public reads itself, with Q25 trimming in fastp and clone calling in MiXCR, and kept productive beta chains. Each record represents a unique CDR3 protein, reported with the most common genes and DNA among its rows. Recorded for this sample are about 780,000 distinct CDR3 sequences; under 20% of them occurred a single time. The ten most abundant clones make up 9.5% to 13% of the sample. Sample: PBMCs from blood, taken less than 6 days after vaccination. The receptor set was obtained from a middle-aged man who received an inactivated influenza vaccine. Donor details come from another sample of the same person, matched by shared clones.

This clonotype came up a few times. The chain recombines TRBV28 with TRBJ2-7; maybe TRBD1 (5 bases). V was pared by 4 bases and J by 4 bases, with 14 bases between. Germline V CDR1 and CDR2: MDHEN, SYDVKM. The CDR3 contains 14 residues. For the CDR3, the DNA is TGTGCCAGCAGTTCTAGGATCAGGGATTACGAGCAGTACTTC. Residues: CASSSRIRDYEQYF.

The chain has TRBV27 and TRBJ2-3; D might be TRBD2 (6 bases). The germline gives CDR1 MNHEY, CDR2 SMNVEV (reference sequence). The CDR3 loop spans 18 amino acids. The germline V and J ends were trimmed by 3 bases and 0 bases, with 19 bases remaining between them. This CDR3 is CASSFESRGSASTDTQYF. The CDR3 DNA reads TGTGCCAGCAGTTTTGAGTCGCGGGGCTCCGCTAGCACAGATACGCAGTATTTT.

The chain employs TRBV20-1 and TRBJ2-7; weak D call: TRBD1 (5 bases). The V gene lost 4 bases and the J gene lost 3 bases, with 10 bases spanning the gap. The CDR3 has 12 amino acids. Germline V gene lookup returns CDR1 DFQATT and CDR2 SNEGSKA (reference sequence). The CDR3 region is CSATLQGYEQYF. The CDR3 nucleotides are TGCAGTGCTACACTTCAGGGCTACGAGCAGTACTTC.

J is TRBJ2-2 and V is TRBV7-8, with 9 bases identical to TRBD1. There are 15 residues in the CDR3. Germline CDR1 and CDR2: SGHVS and FQNEAQ. V shed 5 bases and J 7 bases; nucleotides not matched to a gene: 8. CDR3 coding DNA: TGTGCCAGCAGCCCACAGGGGGCTTACGGCGGGGAGCTGTTTTTT. Protein: CASSPQGAYGGELFF.

In its sample, this clonotype was seen a few times. V gene TRBV4-2 combines with J gene TRBJ2-7; D unclear. The germline CDR1 and CDR2 sequences are LGHNA and YNFKEQ. Deletions cut 1 base from V and 3 bases from J, with 7 bases between. This CDR3 region has 13 residues. CDR3 in amino acids: CASSQGNLYEQYF. The CDR3 DNA sequence: TGTGCCAGCAGCCAAGGCAACCTCTACGAGCAGTACTTC.

This clonotype showed up just a few times. The chain links TRBV5-1 to TRBJ1-1; no firm D call. The CDR3 is 13 amino acids. The germline V gene has CDR1 SGHRS and CDR2 YFSETQ. V lost 7 bases and J lost 1, with 11 bases in between. The CDR3 region has the DNA TGCGCCAGCGGTGGGTCAGCGAACACTGAAGCTTTCTTT. Amino acids: CASGGSANTEAFF.

This clonotype has a handful of counts. The chain joins TRBV3-1 to TRBJ2-7, with D possibly being TRBD1 or TRBD2 (5 bases each). With 5 bases removed from V and 3 bases from J, the gap between germline ends came to 11 bases. Germline CDR1 LGHDT, CDR2 YNNKEL (reference sequence). This CDR3 spans 13 amino acids. The CDR3 loop is CASSEGQFYEQYF. CDR3 nucleotide sequence: TGTGCCAGCAGCGAGGGGCAGTTCTACGAGCAGTACTTC.

This clonotype has a handful of counts. The chain is built from TRBV4-3 and TRBJ2-7; D is undetermined. The length of the CDR3 is 13 residues. Trimming removed 0 bases from V and 8 bases from J, with 11 bases in between. Looked up from germline, CDR1 is LGHNA and CDR2 is YSLEER. CDR3 DNA sequence: TGCGCCAGCAGCCAAGATCCCCTATCTAAGCAGTACTTC. Translated, it gives CASSQDPLSKQYF.

This clonotype was observed a few times. The gene calls are TRBV5-1 and TRBJ2-7, with 10 bases identical to TRBD2. This CDR3 contains 16 residues. CDR1 and CDR2 from the germline V gene are SGHRS and YFSETQ. V lost 3 bases to trimming and J lost 0 bases; unmatched junction nucleotides: 6. The CDR3 spells CASSWTSGKLSYEQYF. The CDR3 DNA sequence: TGCGCCAGCAGCTGGACTAGCGGTAAACTCTCCTACGAGCAGTACTTC.

Only a few counts were recorded for this clonotype. The chain joins TRBV20-1 to TRBJ1-4; TRBD1 might be the D (5 bases). Germline V gene data show CDR1 as DFQATT and CDR2 as SNEGSKA (reference sequence). V was cut by 2 bases and J by 8 bases, with 9 bases left in between. This CDR3 region has 12 residues. Here the CDR3 reads CSARQGSEKLFF. The CDR3 DNA reads TGCAGTGCTAGACAGGGTAGCGAAAAACTGTTTTTT.

V usage is TRBV20-1 and J usage is TRBJ2-3, with 9 bases identical to TRBD2. Germline CDR1 and CDR2: DFQATT and SNEGSKA (reference sequence). The CDR3 contains 14 residues. Trimming removed 1 base from V and 6 bases from J; junction bases left unmatched: 5. The CDR3 reads CSARASGRPDTQYF. The DNA for the CDR3 is TGCAGTGCTAGAGCAAGCGGGAGGCCCGATACGCAGTATTTT.

This clonotype was detected only a few times. This chain joins TRBV10-3 and TRBJ1-2; D possibly corresponds to TRBD1 (5 bases). The CDR3 covers 13 residues. Trimming removed 6 bases from V and 2 bases from J, with 10 bases in between. Per germline, CDR1 ENHRY and CDR2 SYGVKD. CDR3 bases: TGTGCCATCAGCGGGGACGGGAACTATGGCTACACCTTC. It specifies CAISGDGNYGYTF.